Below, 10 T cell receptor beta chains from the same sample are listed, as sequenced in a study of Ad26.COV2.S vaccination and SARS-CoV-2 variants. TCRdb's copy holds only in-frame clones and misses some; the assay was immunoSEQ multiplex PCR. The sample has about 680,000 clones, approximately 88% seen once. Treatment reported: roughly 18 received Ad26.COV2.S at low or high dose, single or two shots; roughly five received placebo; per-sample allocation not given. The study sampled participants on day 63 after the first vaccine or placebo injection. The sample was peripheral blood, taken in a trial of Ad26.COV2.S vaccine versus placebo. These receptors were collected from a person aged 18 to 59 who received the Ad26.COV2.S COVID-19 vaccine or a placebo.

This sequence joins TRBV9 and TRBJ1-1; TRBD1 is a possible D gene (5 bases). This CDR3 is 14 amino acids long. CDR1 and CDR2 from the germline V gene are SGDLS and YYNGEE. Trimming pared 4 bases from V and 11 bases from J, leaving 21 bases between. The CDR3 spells CASSPHDSDSRAFF. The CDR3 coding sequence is TGTGCCAGCAGCCCCCACGACAGCGATAGTCGGGCTTTCTTT.

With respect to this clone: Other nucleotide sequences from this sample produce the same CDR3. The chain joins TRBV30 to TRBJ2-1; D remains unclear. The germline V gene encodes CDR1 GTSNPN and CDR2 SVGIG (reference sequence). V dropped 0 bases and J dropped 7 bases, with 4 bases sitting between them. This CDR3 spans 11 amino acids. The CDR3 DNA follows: TGTGCCTGGAGTGTACGAAATGAGCAGTTCTTC. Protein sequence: CAWSVRNEQFF.

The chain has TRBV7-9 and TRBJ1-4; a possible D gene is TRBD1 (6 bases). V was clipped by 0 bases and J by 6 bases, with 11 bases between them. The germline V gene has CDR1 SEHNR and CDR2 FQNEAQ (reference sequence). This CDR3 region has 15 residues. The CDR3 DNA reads TGTGCCAGCAGCTTAGCGGGGGCAGGGGATGAAAAACTGTTTTTT. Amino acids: CASSLAGAGDEKLFF.

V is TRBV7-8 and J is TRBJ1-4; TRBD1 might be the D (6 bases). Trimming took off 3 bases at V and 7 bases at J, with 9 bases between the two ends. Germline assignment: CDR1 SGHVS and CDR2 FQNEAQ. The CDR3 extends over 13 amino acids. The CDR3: CASSLTGFEKLFF. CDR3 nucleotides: TGTGCCAGCAGCTTGACAGGTTTTGAAAAACTGTTTTTT.

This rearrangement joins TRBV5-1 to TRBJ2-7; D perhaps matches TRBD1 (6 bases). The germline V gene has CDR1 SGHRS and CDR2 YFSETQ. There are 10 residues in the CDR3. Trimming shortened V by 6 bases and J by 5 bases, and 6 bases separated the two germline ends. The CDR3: CASTGDEQYF. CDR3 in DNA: TGCGCCAGCACAGGGGACGAGCAGTACTTC.

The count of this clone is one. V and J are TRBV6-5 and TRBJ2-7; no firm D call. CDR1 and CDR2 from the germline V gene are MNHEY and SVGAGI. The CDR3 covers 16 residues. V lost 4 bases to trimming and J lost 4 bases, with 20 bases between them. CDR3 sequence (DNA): TGTGCCAGCAGTTTGCACCCATTATCCCCTCTTTACGAGCAGTACTTC. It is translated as CASSLHPLSPLYEQYF.

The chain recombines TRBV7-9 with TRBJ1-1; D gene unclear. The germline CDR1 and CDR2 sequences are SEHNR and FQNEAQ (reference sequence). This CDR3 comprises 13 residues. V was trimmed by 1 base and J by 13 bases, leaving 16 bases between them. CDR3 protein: CASSLEGTAAGFF. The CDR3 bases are TGTGCCAGCAGCTTAGAGGGAACAGCCGCCGGTTTCTTT.

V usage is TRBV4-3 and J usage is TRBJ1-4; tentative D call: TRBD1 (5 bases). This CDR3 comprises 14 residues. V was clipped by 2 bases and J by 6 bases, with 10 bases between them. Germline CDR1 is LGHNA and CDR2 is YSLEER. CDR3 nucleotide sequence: TGCGCCAGCAGCCAATTACGGGGCGATGAAAAACTGTTTTTT. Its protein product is CASSQLRGDEKLFF.

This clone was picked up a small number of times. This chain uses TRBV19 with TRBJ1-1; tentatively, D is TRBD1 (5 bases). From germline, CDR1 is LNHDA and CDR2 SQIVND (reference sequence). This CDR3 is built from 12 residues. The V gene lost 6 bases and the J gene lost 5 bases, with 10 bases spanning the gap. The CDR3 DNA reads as TGTGCCAGTAGAGAGGAGGGGACTGAAGCTTTCTTT. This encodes CASREEGTEAFF.

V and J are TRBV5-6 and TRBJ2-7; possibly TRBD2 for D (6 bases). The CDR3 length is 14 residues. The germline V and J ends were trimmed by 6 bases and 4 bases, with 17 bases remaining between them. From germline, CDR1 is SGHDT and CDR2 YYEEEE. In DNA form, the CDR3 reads TGTGCCAGCACCCGACTAGATAGGTTTTACGAGCAGTACTTC. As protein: CASTRLDRFYEQYF.